The rows below give T cell receptor beta chains drawn from one sample of a study of blood T cell repertoires in COVID-19. Only in-frame clones appear in the TCRdb table, and some are missing; sequencing was by immunoSEQ multiplex PCR. The sample consists of approximately 170,000 clones, 80% to 85% of them appearing once. Sequenced material: peripheral blood. These receptors came from a human donor with acute or convalescent COVID-19. The donor label of this sample is uncertain. Both conserved end residues are part of each CDR3. The D gene is left open where the match is weak. Clone size is not always given. Where it is, it says once, few, many or a class for expanded clones.

CDR3nt: TGTGCCAGCAGCCCCCCCGGGGTACAAGCCGGCAACGAGCAGTACTTC
CDR3aa: CASSPPGVQAGNEQYF
j_gene: TRBJ2-7
d_gene: NA
abundance: NA
v_gene: TRBV9

CDR3nt: TGTGCCAGCAGTGGGGGCGGTTTGGAGCTGTTTTTT
CDR3aa: CASSGGGLELFF
j_gene: TRBJ2-2
d_gene: NA
abundance: NA
v_gene: TRBV2

CDR3nt: TGTGCCAGCACCCTTGGGGGCATACTTAGCACAGATACGCAGTATTTT
CDR3aa: CASTLGGILSTDTQYF
j_gene: TRBJ2-3
d_gene: NA
abundance: NA
v_gene: TRBV7-2

CDR3nt: TGTGCCAGCAGTGGTGAGATTGAAAAACTGTTTTTT
CDR3aa: CASSGEIEKLFF
j_gene: TRBJ1-4
d_gene: NA
abundance: NA
v_gene: TRBV2

CDR3nt: TGTGCCAGCTCACCATCGGGGGATAACACTGAAGCTTTCTTT
CDR3aa: CASSPSGDNTEAFF
j_gene: TRBJ1-1
d_gene: NA
abundance: few
v_gene: TRBV18

CDR3nt: TGTGCCATCACACTAGCCGGGGTCTCCTACGAGCAGTACTTC
CDR3aa: CAITLAGVSYEQYF
j_gene: TRBJ2-7
d_gene: NA
abundance: NA
v_gene: TRBV19

CDR3nt: TGTGCCAGCAGCCAAGGACAATTATTCTACTTC
CDR3aa: CASSQGQLFYF
j_gene: TRBJ2-5
d_gene: NA
abundance: NA
v_gene: TRBV3-1/TRBV3-2

CDR3nt: TGTGCCAGCTCACGGACAGGGGGCTACGAGCAGTACTTC
CDR3aa: CASSRTGGYEQYF
j_gene: TRBJ2-7
d_gene: TRBD1
abundance: NA
v_gene: TRBV18

CDR3nt: TGTGCCAGCAGTCCCTCGACAGGGCGCCGTGAAGCTTTCTTT
CDR3aa: CASSPSTGRREAFF
j_gene: TRBJ1-1
d_gene: TRBD1
abundance: few
v_gene: TRBV27

CDR3nt: TGTGCCAGCAGTTTAAGGGGATCCGGGGAGCTGTTTTTT
CDR3aa: CASSLRGSGELFF
j_gene: TRBJ2-2
d_gene: NA
abundance: few
v_gene: TRBV28

CDR3nt: TGTGCCAGCAGCCAAGATAGCACAGGGGCCTACGAGCAGTACTTC
CDR3aa: CASSQDSTGAYEQYF
j_gene: TRBJ2-7
d_gene: TRBD1
abundance: once
v_gene: TRBV3-1/TRBV3-2

CDR3nt: TGTGCTAGTGGTTTGGGGGGAGAGACTGAAGCTTTCTTT
CDR3aa: CASGLGGETEAFF
j_gene: TRBJ1-1
d_gene: NA
abundance: NA
v_gene: TRBV12-5

CDR3nt: TGTGCCTGGAGTGTAGGGACAGGGGGTCTAGCTTTCTTT
CDR3aa: CAWSVGTGGLAFF
j_gene: TRBJ1-1
d_gene: TRBD1
abundance: NA
v_gene: TRBV30

CDR3nt: TGTGCCAGCTCACCGAGTATCAGCGACACTGAAGCTTTCTTT
CDR3aa: CASSPSISDTEAFF
j_gene: TRBJ1-1
d_gene: NA
abundance: NA
v_gene: TRBV18

CDR3nt: TGTGCCAGCAGCCCGGCTCCCGCGGCCCAGTACTTC
CDR3aa: CASSPAPAAQYF
j_gene: TRBJ2-5
d_gene: NA
abundance: NA
v_gene: TRBV3-1/TRBV3-2

CDR3nt: TGTGCCAGCAGGCTGGCAGGGGATCAGCCCCAGCATTTT
CDR3aa: CASRLAGDQPQHF
j_gene: TRBJ1-5
d_gene: NA
abundance: NA
v_gene: TRBV12-3/TRBV12-4

CDR3nt: TGTGCCAGCAGTCCCCCCCTTAGGCTAGCGGGTACCTACGAGCAGTACTTC
CDR3aa: CASSPPLRLAGTYEQYF
j_gene: TRBJ2-7
d_gene: TRBD2
abundance: NA
v_gene: TRBV28

CDR3nt: TGTGCCAGCACAGGGATTAATCAGCCCCAGCATTTT
CDR3aa: CASTGINQPQHF
j_gene: TRBJ1-5
d_gene: NA
abundance: NA
v_gene: TRBV2

CDR3nt: TGTGCCAGCAGTTTAGAACAAGGAGGGGCTTTCTTT
CDR3aa: CASSLEQGGAFF
j_gene: TRBJ1-1
d_gene: NA
abundance: NA
v_gene: TRBV28

CDR3nt: TGCAGTGCTAGTACCCAGGGGTTAAGCTATGGCTACACCTTC
CDR3aa: CSASTQGLSYGYTF
j_gene: TRBJ1-2
d_gene: NA
abundance: NA
v_gene: TRBV20-1

CDR3nt: TGCAGCGTTGAAGGCCCGGGAGAGACCCAGTACTTC
CDR3aa: CSVEGPGETQYF
j_gene: TRBJ2-5
d_gene: NA
abundance: NA
v_gene: TRBV29-1

CDR3nt: TGTGCCAGCAGTTTACCGGGAGGCGACGAGCAGTACTTC
CDR3aa: CASSLPGGDEQYF
j_gene: TRBJ2-7
d_gene: TRBD2
abundance: few
v_gene: TRBV12-3/TRBV12-4

CDR3nt: TGTGCCAGCAGCTTAAACCCGAGCTCCTACAATGAGCAGTTCTTC
CDR3aa: CASSLNPSSYNEQFF
j_gene: TRBJ2-1
d_gene: NA
abundance: few
v_gene: TRBV7-3

CDR3nt: TGTGCCAGCAGTTACGGCGGGACTCTCTCGATCGGAGAGACCCAGTACTTC
CDR3aa: CASSYGGTLSIGETQYF
j_gene: TRBJ2-5
d_gene: NA
abundance: NA
v_gene: TRBV6-2/TRBV6-3

CDR3nt: TGCGCCAGCAGCTCGGACAGGGGGGCCCACGAGCAGTACTTC
CDR3aa: CASSSDRGAHEQYF
j_gene: TRBJ2-7
d_gene: TRBD1
abundance: NA
v_gene: TRBV5-1

CDR3nt: TGTGCCTGGAGTCAGGGGACAGTCTACAACACCGGGGAGCTGTTTTTT
CDR3aa: CAWSQGTVYNTGELFF
j_gene: TRBJ2-2
d_gene: TRBD1
abundance: NA
v_gene: TRBV30

CDR3nt: TGCAGCGTTGACAGTCGGGGGAGTGAGCAGTTCTTC
CDR3aa: CSVDSRGSEQFF
j_gene: TRBJ2-1
d_gene: NA
abundance: once
v_gene: TRBV29-1

CDR3nt: TGTGCCAGCAGTCAGGGTAACACCGGGGAGCTGTTTTTT
CDR3aa: CASSQGNTGELFF
j_gene: TRBJ2-2
d_gene: NA
abundance: NA
v_gene: TRBV12-3/TRBV12-4

CDR3nt: TGTGCCAGCAGTGGGCAGGGGGATGGCTACACCTTC
CDR3aa: CASSGQGDGYTF
j_gene: TRBJ1-2
d_gene: TRBD1
abundance: NA
v_gene: TRBV27

CDR3nt: TGTGCCAGTAGGGGAGGACAGGGCTACAATGAGCAGTTCTTC
CDR3aa: CASRGGQGYNEQFF
j_gene: TRBJ2-1
d_gene: TRBD1
abundance: NA
v_gene: TRBV19

CDR3nt: TGTGCCAGCAGCTCGGGACAGGCGAGCACTGAAGCTTTCTTT
CDR3aa: CASSSGQASTEAFF
j_gene: TRBJ1-1
d_gene: TRBD1
abundance: NA
v_gene: TRBV7-9

CDR3nt: TGTGCCAGTAGTGTCGTTTCCGGGGCGGGAGGCATATACATCTCCTACAATGAGCAGTTCTTC
CDR3aa: CASSVVSGAGGIYISYNEQFF
j_gene: TRBJ2-1
d_gene: TRBD2
abundance: NA
v_gene: TRBV19